One TCR beta chain is described in this entry. Assay used: immunoSEQ multiplex PCR; TCRdb lists only in-frame clones, some missing. The sample carries under 300,000 clones, about 87% recorded once. The CDR3 runs 15 residues. Germline trimming cut 1 base from V and 5 bases from J; bases unmatched to any gene: 5. The germline V gene encodes CDR1 KGHSH and CDR2 LQKENI. The data belong to a study of blood T cell repertoires in COVID-19. The TCR comes from a woman in her forties or fifties who had recovered from COVID-19. The chain combines TRBV18 with TRBJ2-1; 7 bases match TRBD2. The sequenced sample was PBMCs or T cells enriched from blood (not recorded which). CDR3 amino acids: CASSPQLARNNEQFF. CDR3 DNA sequence: TGTGCCAGCTCACCACAACTAGCGAGGAACAATGAGCAGTTCTTC.